This TCR beta chain was sequenced for a study of T cell responses to AZD1222 COVID-19 vaccine (dated by TCRdb to the early 2020s). As for the study more broadly: Because spike-specific TCR depth and breadth did not differ between the two schedules, AZD1222 recipients who got a second dose at roughly 4 weeks were pooled with those who got a second dose at roughly 12 weeks. TCR sequencing was performed for roughly 250 trial participants, of whom 200 to 210 were given two doses of AZD1222 and around 25 were given two doses of MenACWY control vaccine. Trial participants were enrolled by age into 18-55, 56-69 and 70-plus year subgroups, with roughly 160, 29 and 62 TCR-sequenced participants respectively.

Remarks on this clone: There is no known antigen for this receptor. Base qualities are missing; no much larger clone stands one base away.

What this sample's time point label stands for: baseline before first vaccination. The vaccinee samples were drawn from two UK trials, COV001 and COV002, one of which was a single-blind randomized controlled phase 2/3 trial testing AZD1222 (ChAdOx1 nCoV-19) in healthy adults. For TCRbeta chain sequencing, PBMC samples were collected from trial participants at day 0 and at day 28 after the second dose. Paper-wide results and their limitations: Epitopes outside the regions mutated in the B.1.351 and B.1.1.7 variants were reportedly recognized by nearly half of the unique spike-specific TCRs. After two AZD1222 doses, both the breadth and the depth of spike-specific TCRs were significantly higher than at day 0 and than in MenACWY recipients. Conclusions about previously exposed vaccinees are limited because only 6 or 7 AZD1222 recipients were SARS-CoV-2 seropositive at baseline. Participants were mostly white British and included more females than males, and it was suggested by the authors that clonal diversity may have been underestimated. The whole spike protein was spanned by vaccine-associated CD4 TCRs, and dominant responses were seen in regions 160-218 and 743-854. The 56-69-year group was small, and its depth increase did not reach significance, likely because of low power. Because no day 14 peak-response samples were available, repertoires were characterized only after the peak T cell response.

The CDR3 regions of human TCRbeta chains were analyzed by immunosequencing. In the authors' own workflow: Repertoire TCRs were matched against a reference library of SARS-CoV-2-specific TCRs generated with the MIRA antigen-specificity platform. Breadth meant the fraction of unique TCRs that were SARS-CoV-2-associated, whereas depth meant the fraction of total T cells that were SARS-CoV-2-associated. Each spike-specific TCR was assigned to its reactive spike region and to a CD4 or CD8 class using the MIRA data. Log10-transformed breadth and depth values were compared by one-way ANOVA with Sidak's multiple comparisons tests. TCRdb limited this immuneACCESS table to in-frame rearrangements with V and J called. A share of clones is missing; checked studies link under half to unresolved V genes, and the rest is unexplained. Clonal size and the V and J genes are those of that table, whereas D and trimming came from the DNA. Present in this sample are 150,000 to 200,000 clones, roughly 90% of which were seen just once. About 4.5% of the sample comes from the top ten.

Between the V and J ends, shortened by 3 bases and 4 bases respectively, the junction contains 9 bases. The CDR3 starts with the cysteine, ends with the phenylalanine, and has 13 residues. CDR3 DNA is the only sequence kept; it has 39 bases, read in frame from the first base. Sequencing was performed on peripheral blood, taken on day 0 of AZD1222 vaccination. This chain is built from TRBV12-3 or TRBV12-4 and TRBJ1-2; the D gene lacks a confident call. This receptor was obtained from an adult in good health. The DNA sequence follows: TGTGCCAGCAGTTTGAGTAAGATCTATGGCTACACCTTC. It codes for CASSLSKIYGYTF.